The 22 T cell receptor beta chains below were found in one sample sequenced in a study of OX40 agonist ivuxolimab in advanced cancers. TCRdb's copy holds only in-frame clones and misses some; the assay was immunoSEQ multiplex PCR. This sample carries tens of thousands of clones, approximately 93% of them seen once, and the ten largest clones take 20%. The starting material was CD4+ or CD8+ T cells sorted from blood, obtained in a trial of the OX40 agonist ivuxolimab. These receptors were obtained from an adult with an advanced solid tumor such as melanoma, head and neck, liver or kidney cancer.

This chain uses TRBV27 with TRBJ2-7; D unresolved. Between the trimmed V and J ends, which lost 3 bases and 2 bases, there was a span of 11 bases. In germline, CDR1 is MNHEY, CDR2 SMNVEV (reference sequence). The CDR3 length is 14 residues. DNA for the CDR3: TGTGCCAGCAGTTTGTCCGGAGACACCTACGAGCAGTACTTC. Amino acid sequence: CASSLSGDTYEQYF.

The chain joins TRBV4-1 to TRBJ1-5; TRBD1 aligns across 8 bases. The V gene end was trimmed by 1 base and the J gene end by 5 bases; junction bases not matched to a gene: 1. The CDR3 is made up of 14 amino acids. CDR1 is MGHRA and CDR2 is YSYEKL in the germline V gene. The CDR3 sequence: CASSQVQGDQPQHF. The CDR3 DNA reads TGCGCCAGCAGCCAAGTACAGGGGGATCAGCCCCAGCATTTT.

This clone came up once. This chain uses TRBV28 with TRBJ2-7; 7 bases fit TRBD2. V lost 3 bases and J lost 4; bases outside the gene matches: 3. The CDR3 has 13 residues. Per germline, CDR1 MDHEN and CDR2 SYDVKM. The CDR3 is CASSLVRGYEQYF. Here the CDR3 DNA reads TGTGCCAGCAGTTTGGTGCGGGGGTACGAGCAGTACTTC.

The V gene is TRBV27, the J gene TRBJ2-1; no clear D gene. The CDR3 is 16 amino acids. Germline V lookup: CDR1 MNHEY, CDR2 SMNVEV (reference sequence). V gave up 5 bases and J gave up 0 bases, with 14 bases separating them. Written as DNA, the CDR3 is TGTGCCAGCAGTGTCGACTTGCCCAGCTCCTACAATGAGCAGTTCTTC. The encoded protein is CASSVDLPSSYNEQFF.

The CDR3 nucleotides are TGCAGCGTGAGGGAGGATGAGCAGTTCTTC. This sequence encodes CSVREDEQFF. The rearrangement uses TRBV20-1 and TRBJ2-1; TRBD2 is a possible D gene (6 bases). Per the germline V gene, CDR1 is DFQATT and CDR2 is SNEGSKA (reference sequence). The CDR3 contains 10 residues.

The chain employs TRBV9 and TRBJ2-7; TRBD1 aligns across 9 bases. The CDR3 has 14 residues. Germline-derived CDR1 and CDR2 are SGDLS and YYNGEE. With V trimmed by 3 bases and J by 2 bases, 3 bases remained unmatched. CDR3 sequence reads: CASSGGDRAYEQYF. CDR3 nucleotide sequence: TGTGCCAGCAGCGGCGGGGACAGGGCCTACGAGCAGTACTTC.

The V gene is TRBV7-8, the J gene TRBJ2-1; 9 nucleotides match TRBD2. Germline CDR1 is SGHVS and CDR2 is FQNEAQ. This CDR3 has 19 residues. The V and J ends lost 3 bases and 0 bases, in that order; junction bases with no gene match: 12. The CDR3 region has the DNA TGTGCCAGCAGCTTTTTGGCGGGAGGGAAGTATAGCTCCTACAATGAGCAGTTCTTC. This encodes CASSFLAGGKYSSYNEQFF.

The chain links TRBV27 to TRBJ2-5; D may be TRBD1 or TRBD2 (5 bases each). With 1 base removed from V and 2 bases from J, the gap between germline ends came to 8 bases. The germline gives CDR1 MNHEY, CDR2 SMNVEV (reference sequence). The CDR3 spans 14 residues. Here the CDR3 DNA reads TGTGCCAGCAGTTTATTGGGGGTTCAAGAGACCCAGTACTTC. It is translated as CASSLLGVQETQYF.

As to this clone: The germline gene is not matched at one end of the junction; a read error may be the cause. This chain links TRBV28 with TRBJ2-3; D not resolved. This CDR3 is 15 amino acids long. Germline V CDR1 and CDR2: MDHEN, SYDVKM. Here the CDR3 reads CAGSLMDISTDTQYF. The CDR3 DNA follows: TGTGCCGGCAGTTTGATGGATATTAGCACAGATACGCAGTATTTT.

This chain links TRBV19 with TRBJ2-7; 13 bases fit TRBD2. Losses at the gene ends were 3 bases for V and 2 bases for J; bases not matched to a gene: 1. Germline CDR1 LNHDA, CDR2 SQIVND (reference sequence). The CDR3 is 15 amino acids. The CDR3 DNA is TGTGCCAGTAGTATGGGGACTAGCGGGGCCTACGAGCAGTACTTC. This gives the protein CASSMGTSGAYEQYF.

DNA of the CDR3: TGTGCCAGCAGCCACGGGGTAGTGGGGAACACTGAAGCTTTCTTT. Residues: CASSHGVVGNTEAFF. The chain joins TRBV5-8 to TRBJ1-1; D uncertain. V lost 4 bases, J lost 1 base, and 14 bases lay in between. Germline loops: CDR1 SGHTS, CDR2 YDEGEE. This CDR3 region has 15 residues. Drawing the rest from reference TRBV5-8 and TRBJ1-1, the complete variable domain is EAGVTQSPTHLIKTRGQQATLRCSPISGHTSVYWYQQALGLGLQFLLWYDEGEERNRGNFPPRFSGRQFPNYSSELNVNALELEDSALYLCASSHGVVGNTEAFFGQGTRLTVV.

The V gene is TRBV4-1, the J gene TRBJ1-2; the match to TRBD1 covers 7 bases. Per the germline V gene, CDR1 is MGHRA and CDR2 is YSYEKL. The trim removed 2 bases at V and 4 bases at J, leaving 13 bases unmatched. The CDR3 has 17 residues. The CDR3: CASSQNNRGPLVYGYTF. The CDR3 nucleotides read TGCGCCAGCAGCCAAAATAACAGGGGTCCCCTCGTCTATGGCTACACCTTC.

CDR3 bases: TGCGCCAGCAGCCAAGATGTCGGGACTACCTACAATGAGCAGTTCTTC. This gives the protein CASSQDVGTTYNEQFF. The chain recombines TRBV4-1 with TRBJ2-1, with TRBD2 matching over 7 bases. V was pared by 0 bases and J by 2 bases, with 4 bases of the junction left unmatched. Germline V CDR1 and CDR2: MGHRA, YSYEKL. The CDR3 spans 16 residues.

The CDR3 spells CASSPHPQTDTEAFF. CDR3 sequence (DNA): TGTGCCAGCAGCCCCCACCCCCAAACGGACACTGAAGCTTTCTTT. J is TRBJ1-1 and V is TRBV9; D gene ambiguous. This CDR3 region has 15 residues. CDR1 is SGDLS, CDR2 YYNGEE, per germline. The ends were cut back, 4 bases at V and 3 bases at J, with 16 bases in the middle.

The chain links TRBV19 to TRBJ1-4; D is ambiguous. There are 15 residues in the CDR3. The V gene's germline CDR1 is LNHDA and CDR2 SQIVND (reference sequence). Trimming shortened V by 6 bases and J by 0 bases, and 11 bases separated the two germline ends. The CDR3 here is CASSLGWATNEKLFF. CDR3 sequence (DNA): TGTGCCAGTAGCTTGGGGTGGGCAACTAATGAAAAACTGTTTTTT.

The chain employs TRBV6-5 and TRBJ2-7; TRBD1 aligns across 10 bases. CDR1 is MNHEY and CDR2 is SVGAGI in the germline V gene. The length of the CDR3 is 15 residues. J was trimmed by 3 bases and V by 2 bases; bases with no gene match: 4. The CDR3 coding sequence is TGTGCCAGCAGTTACGGGGACAGGGGTGGCTACGAGCAGTACTTC. Its protein product is CASSYGDRGGYEQYF.

The rearrangement uses TRBV19 and TRBJ1-5, with D possibly being TRBD1 (5 bases). The V gene lost 7 bases and the J gene lost 1 base, with 14 bases spanning the gap. Germline V CDR1 and CDR2: LNHDA, SQIVND (reference sequence). This CDR3 is built from 15 residues. This CDR3 is CASTEAGPSNQPQHF. CDR3 nucleotide sequence: TGTGCCAGTACTGAGGCGGGGCCCAGCAATCAGCCCCAGCATTTT.

V usage is TRBV10-1 and J usage is TRBJ2-7; TRBD2 matches 8 bases. This CDR3 has 12 residues. Germline CDR1 reads WNHNN; CDR2 reads SYGVQD (reference sequence). After removal of 6 bases from V and 3 bases from J, the junction contained 1 base not matched to a gene. The CDR3 reads CASSGGDYEQYF. The CDR3 bases are TGCGCCAGCAGCGGGGGGGACTACGAGCAGTACTTC.

The chain combines TRBV14 with TRBJ2-3; a possible D gene is TRBD2 (6 bases). CDR3 size: 13 residues. Germline V gives CDR1 SGHDN, CDR2 FVKESK. The V and J ends lost 5 bases and 6 bases respectively, with 12 bases between them. CDR3 region: CASSSGPRDTQYF. CDR3 nucleotides: TGTGCCAGCAGCAGCGGGCCCCGGGATACGCAGTATTTT.

The chain recombines TRBV4-3 with TRBJ1-5, with 9 bases matching TRBD1. This CDR3 has 15 amino acids. V lost 4 bases and J lost 9; bases outside the gene matches: 10. In germline, CDR1 is LGHNA, CDR2 YSLEER. The CDR3 nucleotides are TGCGCCAGCAGCCCCGGGACAGGGCCCAAGTGGCCCCAGCATTTT. Protein product: CASSPGTGPKWPQHF.

The chain is built from TRBV7-9 and TRBJ1-4; 8 positions agree with TRBD1. The CDR3 is 15 residues long. Germline V CDR1 and CDR2: SEHNR, FQNEAQ (reference sequence). The trim removed 5 bases at V and 3 bases at J, leaving 5 bases unmatched. In DNA form, the CDR3 reads TGTGCCAGCAGCCTCGGACAGGGAGCTAATGAAAAACTGTTTTTT. Its protein product is CASSLGQGANEKLFF.

The count of this clone is one. CDR3 protein: CASSQDPGTETVEAFF. As DNA, the CDR3 is TGTGCCAGCAGCCAAGATCCCGGGACAGAGACGGTTGAAGCTTTCTTT. V usage is TRBV4-2 and J usage is TRBJ1-1; 7 positions agree with TRBD1. The CDR3 is 16 residues long. The germline gives CDR1 LGHNA, CDR2 YNFKEQ. Germline trimming cut 0 bases from V and 7 bases from J; bases unmatched to any gene: 11.